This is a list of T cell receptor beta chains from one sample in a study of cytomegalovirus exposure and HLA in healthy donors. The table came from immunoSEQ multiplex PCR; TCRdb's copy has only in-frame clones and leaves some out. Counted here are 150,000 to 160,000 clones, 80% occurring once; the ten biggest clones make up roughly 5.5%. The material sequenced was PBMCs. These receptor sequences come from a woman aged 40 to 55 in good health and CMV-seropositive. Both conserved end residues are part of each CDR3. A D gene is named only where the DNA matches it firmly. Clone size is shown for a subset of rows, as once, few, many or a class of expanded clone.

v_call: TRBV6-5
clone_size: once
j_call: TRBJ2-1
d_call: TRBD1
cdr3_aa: CASSLGTVFDEQFF
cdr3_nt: TGTGCCAGCAGCCTTGGGACAGTCTTCGATGAGCAGTTCTTC

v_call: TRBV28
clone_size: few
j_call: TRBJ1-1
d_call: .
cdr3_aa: CASSSGQRGEAFF
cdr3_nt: TGTGCCAGCAGTTCGGGTCAGCGGGGTGAAGCTTTCTTT

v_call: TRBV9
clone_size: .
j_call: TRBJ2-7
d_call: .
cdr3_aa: CASSPHRVSYEQYF
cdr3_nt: TGTGCCAGCAGCCCTCACAGGGTCTCCTACGAGCAGTACTTC

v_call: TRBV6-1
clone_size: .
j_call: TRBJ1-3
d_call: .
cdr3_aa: CASRKTGSGNTIYF
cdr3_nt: TGTGCCAGCAGGAAAACAGGGTCTGGAAACACCATATATTTT

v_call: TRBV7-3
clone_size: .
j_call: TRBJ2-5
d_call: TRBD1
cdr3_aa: CASSQTGAQTQYF
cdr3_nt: TGTGCCAGCAGCCAGACAGGGGCACAGACCCAGTACTTC

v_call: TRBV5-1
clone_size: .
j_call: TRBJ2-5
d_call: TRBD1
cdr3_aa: CASSSNPGQVEETQYF
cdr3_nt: TGCGCCAGCAGCTCGAACCCGGGACAGGTTGAGGAGACCCAGTACTTC

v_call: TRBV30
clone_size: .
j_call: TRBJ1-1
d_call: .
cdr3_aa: CAWRGEWNTEAFF
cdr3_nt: TGTGCCTGGCGGGGGGAGTGGAACACTGAAGCTTTCTTT

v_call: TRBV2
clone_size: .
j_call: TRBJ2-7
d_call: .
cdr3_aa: CASGAFRQAYEQYF
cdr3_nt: TGTGCCAGCGGGGCCTTTAGGCAAGCGTACGAGCAGTACTTC

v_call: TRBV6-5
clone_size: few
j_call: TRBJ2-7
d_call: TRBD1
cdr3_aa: CASSRTGTGVYEQYF
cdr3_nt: TGTGCCAGCAGTCGGACCGGGACAGGGGTGTACGAGCAGTACTTC

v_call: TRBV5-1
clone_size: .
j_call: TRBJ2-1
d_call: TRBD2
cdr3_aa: CASSPTPGLAGANEQFF
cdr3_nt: TGCGCCAGCAGCCCAACGCCGGGACTAGCGGGAGCCAATGAGCAGTTCTTC

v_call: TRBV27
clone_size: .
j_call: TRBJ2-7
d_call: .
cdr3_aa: CASSMTGTYEQYF
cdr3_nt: TGTGCCAGCAGCATGACAGGCACCTACGAGCAGTACTTC

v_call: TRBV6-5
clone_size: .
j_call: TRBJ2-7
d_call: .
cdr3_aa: CASSYSGSPGLSEQYF
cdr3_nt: TGTGCCAGCAGTTACTCCGGCTCCCCGGGTCTCTCCGAGCAGTACTTC

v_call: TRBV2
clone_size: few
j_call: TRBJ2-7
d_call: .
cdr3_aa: CASRLQGGGSYEQYF
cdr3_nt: TGTGCCAGCAGGTTACAGGGCGGCGGGTCCTACGAGCAGTACTTC

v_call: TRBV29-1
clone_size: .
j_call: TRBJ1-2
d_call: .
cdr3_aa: CSVEVQYGYTF
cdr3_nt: TGCAGCGTTGAAGTACAGTATGGCTACACCTTC

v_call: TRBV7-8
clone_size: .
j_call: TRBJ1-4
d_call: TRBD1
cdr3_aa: CASSRGQGNEKLFF
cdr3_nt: TGTGCCAGCAGCAGAGGACAGGGCAATGAAAAACTGTTTTTT

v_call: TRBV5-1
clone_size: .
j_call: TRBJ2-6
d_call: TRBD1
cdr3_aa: CASSLDGQGIGANVLTF
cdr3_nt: TGCGCCAGCAGCTTGGATGGACAGGGGATCGGGGCCAACGTCCTGACTTTC

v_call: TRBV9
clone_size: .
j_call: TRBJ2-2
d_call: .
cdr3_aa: CASSVLQGHGELFF
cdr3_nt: TGTGCCAGCAGCGTACTACAGGGCCACGGGGAGCTGTTTTTT

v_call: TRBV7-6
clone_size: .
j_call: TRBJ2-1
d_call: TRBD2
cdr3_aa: CASSLGGLAGVRIEQFF
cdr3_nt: TGTGCCAGCAGCTTAGGTGGACTAGCGGGAGTAAGGATTGAGCAGTTCTTC

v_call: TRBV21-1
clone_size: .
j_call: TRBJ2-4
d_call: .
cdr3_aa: CASSGRVGKNIQYF
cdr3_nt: TGTGCCAGCAGCGGCAGGGTGGGAAAAAACATTCAGTACTTC

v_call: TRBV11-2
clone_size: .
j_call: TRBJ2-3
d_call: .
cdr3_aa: CASSLEVASTDTQYF
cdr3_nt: TGTGCCAGCAGCTTAGAAGTGGCTAGCACAGATACGCAGTATTTT

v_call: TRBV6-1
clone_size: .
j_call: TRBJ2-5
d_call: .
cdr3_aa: CASSESVQETQYF
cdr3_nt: TGTGCCAGCAGTGAATCGGTACAAGAGACCCAGTACTTC

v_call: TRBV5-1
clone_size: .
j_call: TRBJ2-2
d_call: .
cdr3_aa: CASSSGVTGELFF
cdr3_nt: TGCGCCAGCAGCTCCGGAGTAACCGGGGAGCTGTTTTTT

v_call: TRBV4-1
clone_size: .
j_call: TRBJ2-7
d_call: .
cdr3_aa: CASSQVTSTGNEQYF
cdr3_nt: TGCGCCAGCAGCCAAGTCACCTCCACGGGTAACGAGCAGTACTTC

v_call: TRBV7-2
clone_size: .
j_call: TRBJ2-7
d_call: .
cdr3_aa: CASSLGPSLSEQYF
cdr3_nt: TGTGCCAGCAGCTTAGGTCCTAGCTTAAGCGAGCAGTACTTC

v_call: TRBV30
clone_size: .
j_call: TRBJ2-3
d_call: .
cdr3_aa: CAWSVKGMGTDTQYF
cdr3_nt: TGTGCCTGGAGTGTAAAGGGGATGGGCACAGATACGCAGTATTTT

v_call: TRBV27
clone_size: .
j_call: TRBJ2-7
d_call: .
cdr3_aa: CASSLRVGSFYEQYF
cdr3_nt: TGTGCCAGCAGTTTACGGGTAGGCAGCTTCTACGAGCAGTACTTC

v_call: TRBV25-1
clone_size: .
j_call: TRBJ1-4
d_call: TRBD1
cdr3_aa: CASSAGTGAFNEKLFF
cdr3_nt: TGTGCCAGCAGTGCCGGGACAGGGGCCTTTAATGAAAAACTGTTTTTT

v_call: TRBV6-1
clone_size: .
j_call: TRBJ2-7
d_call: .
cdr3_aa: CASGLERGEQYF
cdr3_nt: TGTGCCAGCGGGTTGGAGAGAGGCGAGCAGTACTTC

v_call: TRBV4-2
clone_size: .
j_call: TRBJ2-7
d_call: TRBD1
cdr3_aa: CASSRDRVYEQYF
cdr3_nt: TGTGCCAGCAGCCGGGACAGGGTCTACGAGCAGTACTTC

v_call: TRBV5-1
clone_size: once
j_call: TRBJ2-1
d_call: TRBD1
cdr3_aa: CASSLVSGQGYNEQFF
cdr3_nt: TGCGCCAGCAGCTTGGTGTCGGGACAGGGATACAATGAGCAGTTCTTC

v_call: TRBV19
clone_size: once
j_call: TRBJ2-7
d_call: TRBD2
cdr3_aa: CASSPGLAGEQYF
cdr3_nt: TGTGCCAGTAGTCCGGGACTAGCGGGTGAGCAGTACTTC

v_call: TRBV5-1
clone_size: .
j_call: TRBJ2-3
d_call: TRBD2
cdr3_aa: CASSSGLAGGSSTDTQYF
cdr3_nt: TGCGCCAGCAGTTCCGGACTAGCGGGAGGCTCTAGCACAGATACGCAGTATTTT

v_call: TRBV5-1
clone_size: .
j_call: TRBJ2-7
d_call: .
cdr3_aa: CASSPSQGSISYEQYF
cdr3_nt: TGCGCCAGCAGCCCCTCACAGGGAAGTATTTCCTACGAGCAGTACTTC

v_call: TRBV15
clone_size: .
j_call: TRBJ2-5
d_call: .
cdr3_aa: CATSSQGWETQYF
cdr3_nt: TGTGCCACCAGCAGCCAGGGCTGGGAGACCCAGTACTTC

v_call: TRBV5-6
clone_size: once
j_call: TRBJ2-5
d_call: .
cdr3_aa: CASRPRGSGETQYF
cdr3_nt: TGTGCCAGCAGACCTCGGGGGTCGGGGGAGACCCAGTACTTC

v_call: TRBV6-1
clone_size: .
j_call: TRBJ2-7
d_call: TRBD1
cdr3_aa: CASRQEGTVRRQYF
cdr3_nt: TGTGCCAGCAGGCAAGAAGGGACAGTACGTCGGCAGTACTTC

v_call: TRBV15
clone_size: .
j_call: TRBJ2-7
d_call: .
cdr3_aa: CATNEGGYEQYF
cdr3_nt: TGTGCCACCAACGAAGGGGGCTACGAGCAGTACTTC

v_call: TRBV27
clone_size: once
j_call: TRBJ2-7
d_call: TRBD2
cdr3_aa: CASSSPGLAGGNSVEQYF
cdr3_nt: TGTGCCAGCAGTTCCCCGGGACTAGCGGGAGGGAACTCGGTCGAGCAGTACTTC

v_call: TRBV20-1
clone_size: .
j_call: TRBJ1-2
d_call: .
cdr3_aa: CSAYYGYTF
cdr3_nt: TGCAGTGCTTATTATGGCTACACCTTC

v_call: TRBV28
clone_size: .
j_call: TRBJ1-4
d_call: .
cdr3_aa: CASSSGLEGEKLFF
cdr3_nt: TGTGCCAGCAGTTCAGGCCTGGAAGGAGAAAAACTGTTTTTT

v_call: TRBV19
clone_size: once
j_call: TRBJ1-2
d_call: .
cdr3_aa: CASSTYRHRAGIRNGYTF
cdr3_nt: TGTGCCAGTAGTACCTACAGACACAGGGCAGGTATAAGGAATGGCTACACCTTC

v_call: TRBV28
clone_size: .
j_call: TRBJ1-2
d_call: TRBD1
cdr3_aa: CASGRDSWYGYTF
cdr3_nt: TGTGCCAGCGGACGGGACAGTTGGTATGGCTACACCTTC

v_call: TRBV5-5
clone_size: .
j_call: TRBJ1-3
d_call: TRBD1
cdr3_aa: CASSYLTGMGGNTIYF
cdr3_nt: TGTGCCAGCAGCTACTTGACAGGGATGGGCGGAAACACCATATATTTT

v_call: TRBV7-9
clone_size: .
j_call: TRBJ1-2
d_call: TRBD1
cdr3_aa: CASSPRTGNVDGYTF
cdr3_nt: TGTGCCAGCAGCCCCCGGACAGGGAACGTAGACGGCTACACCTTC

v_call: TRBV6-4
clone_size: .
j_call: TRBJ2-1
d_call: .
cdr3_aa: CASSDSGAEQFF
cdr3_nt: TGTGCCAGCAGTGACTCGGGAGCAGAGCAGTTCTTC

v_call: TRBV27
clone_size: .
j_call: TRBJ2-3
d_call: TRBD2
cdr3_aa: CASSLGLYTDTQYF
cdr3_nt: TGTGCCAGCAGTTTGGGACTATACACAGATACGCAGTATTTT

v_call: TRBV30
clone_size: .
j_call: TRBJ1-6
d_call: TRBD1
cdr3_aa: CAWTPQGLANSPLHF
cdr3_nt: TGTGCCTGGACTCCACAGGGGCTAGCTAATTCACCCCTCCACTTT

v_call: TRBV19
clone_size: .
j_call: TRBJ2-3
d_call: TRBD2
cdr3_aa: CASSIHNLAGVGDTQYF
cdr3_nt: TGTGCCAGTAGTATTCACAATCTAGCGGGAGTTGGAGATACGCAGTATTTT

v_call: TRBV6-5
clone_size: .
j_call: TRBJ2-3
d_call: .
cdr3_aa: CASSPRGGPRDTQYF
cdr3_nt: TGTGCCAGCAGCCCCAGGGGAGGGCCAAGAGATACGCAGTATTTT

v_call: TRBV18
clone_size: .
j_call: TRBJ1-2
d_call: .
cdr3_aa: CASSPARGPRGYTF
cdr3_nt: TGTGCCAGCTCACCGGCTCGGGGTCCCCGTGGCTACACCTTC

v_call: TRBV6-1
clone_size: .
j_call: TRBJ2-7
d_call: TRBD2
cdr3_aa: CASSGQSRGGRGEQYF
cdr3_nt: TGTGCCAGCAGTGGTCAGTCCCGGGGGGGACGCGGCGAGCAGTACTTC

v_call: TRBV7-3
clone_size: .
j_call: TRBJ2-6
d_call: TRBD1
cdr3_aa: CASSLTGQGAGSGANVLTF
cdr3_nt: TGTGCCAGCAGCTTAACGGGGCAGGGGGCAGGCTCTGGGGCCAACGTCCTGACTTTC

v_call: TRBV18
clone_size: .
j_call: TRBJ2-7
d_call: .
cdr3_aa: CASSPSTGLEQYF
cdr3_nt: TGTGCCAGCTCACCAAGTACAGGGCTCGAGCAGTACTTC

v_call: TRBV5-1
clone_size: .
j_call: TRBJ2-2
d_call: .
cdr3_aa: CASSLGGQNTGELFF
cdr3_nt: TGCGCCAGCAGCTTGGGGGGACAGAACACCGGGGAGCTGTTTTTT

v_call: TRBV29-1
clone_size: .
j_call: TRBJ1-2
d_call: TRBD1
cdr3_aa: CSLRDRGYGYTF
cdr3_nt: TGCAGCCTTCGGGACAGGGGCTATGGCTACACCTTC

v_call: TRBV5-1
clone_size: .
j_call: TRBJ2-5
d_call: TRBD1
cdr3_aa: CASTGDRDQETQYF
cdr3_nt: TGCGCCAGCACGGGGGACAGGGACCAAGAGACCCAGTACTTC

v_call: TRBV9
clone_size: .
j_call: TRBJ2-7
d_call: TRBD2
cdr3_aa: CASSPSASGSSYEQYF
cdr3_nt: TGTGCCAGCAGCCCCTCGGCTAGCGGGAGCTCCTACGAGCAGTACTTC

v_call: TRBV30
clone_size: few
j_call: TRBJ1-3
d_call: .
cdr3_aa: CAWNQGWGGGNTIYF
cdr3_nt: TGTGCCTGGAACCAGGGGTGGGGTGGTGGAAACACCATATATTTT

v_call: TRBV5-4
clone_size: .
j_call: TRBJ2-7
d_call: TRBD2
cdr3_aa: CASSLVLGVSGRAGEQYF
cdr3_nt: TGTGCCAGCAGCTTGGTTTTGGGGGTGAGCGGGAGGGCAGGGGAGCAGTACTTC

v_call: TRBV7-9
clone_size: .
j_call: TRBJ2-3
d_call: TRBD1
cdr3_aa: CASSATLHRGPDTQYF
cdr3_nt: TGTGCCAGCAGCGCCACCCTTCACAGGGGGCCAGATACGCAGTATTTT